A selection of T cell receptor beta chains follows, all from one sample in a study of blood T cells in healthy people across ages. Each CDR3 protein is one row after TCRdb ran MiXCR on the 5' RACE reads. Of 1.8 million or so distinct CDR3 sequences listed, about two fifths are singletons. Sequenced input: blood. These receptors were obtained from a human donor in good health. Each CDR3 is given with its conserved first and last residue. Each record gives: CDR3 length, J gene, clone size, V gene, D gene, CDR3 protein, CDR3 DNA. The D gene is left open where the match is weak. Clone sizes are given selectively: once, few, many, or a class where the clone is expanded.

>17|TRBJ2-1|-|TRBV6-2/TRBV6-3|TRBD1
CASSYSIWTGVWWKQFF
TGTGCCAGCAGTTACTCGATATGGACAGGAGTGTGGTGGAAGCAGTTCTTC
>14|TRBJ2-6|few|TRBV4-3|-
CASSPFFGANVRTF
TGCGCCAGCAGCCCCTTTTTTGGGGCCAACGTCCGGACTTTC
>15|TRBJ1-2|few|TRBV7-9|-
CASIPSGGQSYGYTF
TGTGCCAGCATCCCGAGTGGGGGGCAGAGCTATGGCTACACCTTC
>12|TRBJ1-1|few|TRBV29-1|-
CSVALRETEAFF
TGCAGCGTTGCATTAAGGGAAACTGAAGCTTTCTTT
>15|TRBJ1-5|few|TRBV9|-
CASSVGGIEGQPQHF
TGTGCCAGCAGCGTAGGTGGGATAGAAGGTCAGCCCCAGCATTTT
>17|TRBJ2-1|-|TRBV5-1|TRBD2
CASSLRITSGGDNEQFF
TGCGCCAGCAGCTTGAGAATCACTAGCGGGGGAGACAATGAGCAGTTCTTC
>12|TRBJ2-7|-|TRBV11-3|-
CASSRRNYEQYF
TGTGCCAGCAGCCGTAGAAACTACGAGCAGTACTTC
>13|TRBJ1-4|-|TRBV29-1|-
CSVVQGANEKLFF
TGCAGCGTAGTACAAGGTGCTAATGAAAAACTGTTTTTT
>15|TRBJ2-5|-|TRBV11-3|TRBD2
CASSHGGTAEETQYF
TGTGCCAGCAGCCACGGGGGGACGGCAGAAGAGACCCAGTACTTC
>13|TRBJ2-7|-|TRBV30|TRBD1
CAWSTTGNYEQYF
TGTGCCTGGAGTACGACAGGGAACTACGAGCAGTACTTC
>13|TRBJ2-7|-|TRBV29-1|TRBD1
CSVPGQGGSGQYF
TGCAGCGTTCCGGGACAGGGGGGATCAGGGCAGTACTTC
>14|TRBJ2-3|few|TRBV25-1|-
CASSFQGRRDTQYF
TGTGCCAGCAGTTTTCAGGGGCGGCGAGATACACAGTATTTT
>14|TRBJ1-2|-|TRBV5-1|-
CASSFMEVYGDYTF
TGCGCCAGCAGCTTTATGGAAGTCTATGGTGACTACACCTTC
>17|TRBJ2-7|-|TRBV15|TRBD2
CATSRGRAGGLSYEQYF
TGTGCCACCAGCAGAGGAAGAGCGGGGGGTCTCTCCTACGAGCAGTACTTC
>17|TRBJ1-2|-|TRBV19|-
CASSPDSPLPLYYGYTF
TGTGCCAGTAGTCCCGACAGCCCGCTACCGCTATACTATGGCTACACCTTC
>19|TRBJ2-7|few|TRBV5-6|TRBD1
CASSLRRDRAVGVGYEQYF
TGTGCCAGCAGCCTCCGCAGGGACAGGGCAGTTGGGGTTGGCTACGAGCAGTACTTC
>13|TRBJ2-5|few|TRBV12-3/TRBV12-4|-
CASNTAYQETQYF
TGTGCCAGCAACACAGCATACCAAGAGACCCAGTACTTC
>16|TRBJ2-1|-|TRBV6-2/TRBV6-3|-
CASSYTTTRRGNEQFF
TGTGCCAGCAGTTACACTACGACTAGAAGGGGCAATGAGCAGTTCTTC
>17|TRBJ1-2|-|TRBV27|-
CASSGIGGRLSNYGYTF
TGTGCCAGCAGTGGGATTGGGGGCCGTTTATCTAACTATGGCTACACCTTC
>18|TRBJ2-3|few|TRBV7-2|TRBD2
CASSAFGTSGISTDTQYF
TGTGCCAGCAGCGCATTCGGGACTAGCGGAATAAGCACAGATACGCAGTATTTT
>16|TRBJ2-3|-|TRBV5-1|TRBD1
CASSLLATGGVDTQYF
TGCGCCAGCAGCTTGTTAGCGACAGGGGGCGTCGATACGCAGTATTTT
>15|TRBJ2-7|many|TRBV20-1|-
CSAILRALNSYEQYF
TGCAGTGCTATACTCCGGGCCTTAAACTCCTACGAGCAGTACTTC
>14|TRBJ2-5|-|TRBV29-1|TRBD1
CSVQGQGGSETQYF
TGCAGCGTCCAGGGACAGGGAGGATCGGAGACCCAGTACTTC
>12|TRBJ1-3|-|TRBV20-1|-
CSAMSPGNTIYF
TGCAGTGCTATGTCCCCCGGAAACACCATATATTTT
>16|TRBJ2-3|-|TRBV12-3/TRBV12-4|TRBD2
CASSFYQRGRPGTQYF
TGTGCCAGCAGTTTTTACCAGCGGGGGCGCCCAGGTACGCAGTATTTT
>15|TRBJ1-1|-|TRBV7-2|-
CASSLRGVKNTEAFF
TGTGCCAGCAGCCTAAGGGGGGTGAAGAACACTGAAGCTTTCTTT
>15|TRBJ2-7|-|TRBV7-2|TRBD2
CASSFLAGVPYEQYF
TGTGCCAGCAGCTTTCTAGCGGGGGTCCCCTACGAGCAGTACTTC
>14|TRBJ1-5|many|TRBV12-3/TRBV12-4|-
CASSQGQYNQPQHF
TGTGCCAGCAGCCAAGGACAGTATAATCAGCCCCAGCATTTT
>15|TRBJ2-5|few|TRBV5-6|TRBD1
CASSAGQDFQETQYF
TGTGCCAGCAGCGCCGGACAGGACTTCCAAGAGACCCAGTACTTC
>15|TRBJ1-2|-|TRBV12-3/TRBV12-4|TRBD1
CASSTTGGPNYGYTF
TGTGCCAGCAGTACAACAGGGGGCCCTAACTATGGCTACACCTTC
>16|TRBJ1-2|-|TRBV4-1|TRBD1
CASSQWLDRGYYGYTF
TGCGCCAGCAGCCAATGGCTGGACAGGGGATACTATGGCTACACCTTC
>15|TRBJ1-1|-|TRBV7-9|TRBD1
CASSYLGTENTEAFF
TGTGCCAGCAGCTACCTTGGGACAGAGAACACTGAAGCTTTCTTT
>16|TRBJ1-2|few|TRBV4-3|-
CASSQEGLERGLGYTF
TGCGCCAGCAGCCAAGAGGGTTTGGAGAGGGGCCTCGGCTACACCTTC